The clone carrying this T cell receptor beta chain came up a few times. Its antigen is unknown. MiXCR, applied by TCRdb to the 5' RACE reads, yields one record per CDR3 protein. The sample has 500,000 to 550,000 distinct CDR3 sequences; roughly 22% are singletons. Trimming left V 3 bases short and J 4 bases short, with 16 bases between. CDR3 size: 16 residues. This entry belongs to a study of T-cell memory formation after mild COVID-19. Study at large: For the most part, TCR clusters were specific to one donor.

General study results and limits: Later expanders leaned CD4+, whereas clones that contracted between day 15 and 85 were balanced CD4/CD8. CD4+ contracting clones were found mainly in CM and EM, and CD8+ ones in EMRA. Some clones that responded were present in memory (sampled pre-infection), which suggests cross-reactive memory joined.

Sequencing was done on a sample of PBMCs or a T cell subset sorted from them (not recorded which). The receptor was derived from an adult woman who had mild COVID-19 (a few samples of this study predate the infection). Cell type and time point are not known. This chain joins TRBV12-3 or TRBV12-4 and TRBJ2-1; tentative D call: TRBD2 (6 bases). In nucleotides, the CDR3 is TGTGCCAGCAGTTTCGGGGTTGGGGGGACGTACAATGAGCAGTTCTTC. This encodes CASSFGVGGTYNEQFF.